A single sample is the source of the 15 T cell receptor beta chains below, sequenced in a study of PD-L1 blockade in urothelial cancer. Time point reported: pretreatment peripheral blood. The method was immunoSEQ multiplex PCR; TCRdb's version includes in-frame clones alone and lacks a portion of them. Of around 63,000 clones listed, 70% to 90% are singletons. Sample: PBMCs, taken around atezolizumab (anti-PD-L1) treatment. These receptors all come from an older man with urothelial cancer.

This clone was counted between two and nine times. Compared with germline, one end of the junction differs, possibly owing to a read error. The rearrangement joins TRBV7-9 to TRBJ1-1; 7 nucleotides align to TRBD1. The CDR3 consists of 14 residues. The V gene's germline CDR1 is SEHNR and CDR2 FQNEAQ (reference sequence). The CDR3 DNA reads TGTGCCAGCAGCCGTTTAGGAGACAGGGCCAAGCTGGTCTTT. Translating it yields CASSRLGDRAKLVF.

The CDR3 is CASSLRRGNTGANVLTF. DNA for the CDR3: TGTGCCAGCAGCTTACGCAGGGGGAATACTGGGGCCAACGTCCTGACTTTC. This rearrangement joins TRBV7-2 to TRBJ2-6; TRBD1 aligns across 7 bases. CDR3 size: 17 residues. V was clipped by 2 bases and J by 2 bases; unmatched bases: 6. Germline V gene sequence: CDR1 SGHTA, CDR2 FQGNSA.

On this clone itself: One end of the junction does not line up with germline, which may come from a read error. The chain links TRBV6-5 to TRBJ1-4, with D possibly being TRBD1 (6 bases). The CDR3 has 15 residues. Germline assignment: CDR1 MNHEY and CDR2 SVGAGI. The DNA of the CDR3 is TGTGCCAGCAGTGACTCGACAGGTTCTAATGAAAAACTGTTTTTT. This encodes CASSDSTGSNEKLFF.

The chain employs TRBV5-4 and TRBJ2-5; TRBD1 matches at 10 bases. Germline V gene data show CDR1 as SGHNT and CDR2 as YYREEE (reference sequence). CDR3 size: 15 residues. With 5 bases clipped from V and 5 bases from J, the junction kept 9 bases outside the gene matches. The CDR3 is CASRDGTGVEETQYF. The CDR3 nucleotides read TGTGCCAGCAGGGACGGGACAGGGGTTGAGGAGACCCAGTACTTC.

Of note for this clone: The junction differs from germline at one of its ends, possibly a read error. CDR3 amino acids: CASRDLTAGVPSGANVLTF. CDR3 in DNA: TGTGCCAGCCGTGATTTAACGGCAGGGGTCCCGTCTGGGGCCAACGTCCTGACTTTC. This chain connects TRBV6-1 to TRBJ2-6, with D perhaps matching TRBD1 (6 bases). CDR1 MNHNS and CDR2 SASEGT come from the germline V gene. There are 19 residues in the CDR3.

J is TRBJ2-3 and V is TRBV7-6, with TRBD2 as a possible D gene (6 bases). The germline CDR1 and CDR2 sequences are SGHVS and FNYEAQ. The length of the CDR3 is 16 residues. The ends were cut back, 5 bases at V and 2 bases at J, with 17 bases in the middle. The chain's CDR3 is CASSPPSGTSTDTQYF. The CDR3 coding sequence is TGTGCCAGCAGCCCGCCTTCCGGGACTTCCACAGATACGCAGTATTTT.

The CDR3 loop reads CASSSPSLIVSGELFF. CDR3 DNA sequence: TGCGCCAGCAGCTCTCCATCGCTAATTGTTTCCGGGGAGCTGTTTTTT. The chain employs TRBV5-1 and TRBJ2-2, with D unclear. Germline CDR1 and CDR2: SGHRS and YFSETQ. V lost 3 bases to trimming and J lost 6 bases, with 18 bases between them. The CDR3 runs 16 residues.

This clone has just a few counts. V gene TRBV28 combines with J gene TRBJ1-4; tentatively, D is TRBD1 (5 bases). V was trimmed by 5 bases and J by 5 bases, leaving 18 bases between them. There are 16 residues in the CDR3. Germline V gives CDR1 MDHEN, CDR2 SYDVKM. The CDR3 here is CASSLVLRAANEKLFF. The CDR3 DNA follows: TGTGCCAGCAGTCTGGTACTCAGGGCGGCGAATGAAAAACTGTTTTTT. Full variable domain (missing parts from reference TRBV28 and TRBJ1-4): DVKVTQSSRYLVKRTGEKVFLECVQDMDHENMFWYRQDPGLGLRLIYFSYDVKMKEKGDIPEGYSVSREKKERFSLILESASTNQTSMYLCASSLVLRAANEKLFFGSGTQLSVL.

The V call is TRBV28, the J call TRBJ2-7; 8 nucleotides match TRBD1. After removal of 2 bases from V and 5 bases from J, the junction contained 8 bases not matched to a gene. Germline lookup yields CDR1 MDHEN and CDR2 SYDVKM. The CDR3 is made up of 15 amino acids. CDR3 protein: CASSLGTGGRDEQYF. The CDR3 DNA is TGTGCCAGCAGTTTAGGTACAGGGGGAAGGGACGAGCAGTACTTC.

The chain uses TRBV7-2 and TRBJ2-3; TRBD2 is a possible D gene (6 bases). The CDR3 has 16 amino acids. V lost 1 base, J lost 8 bases, and 19 bases lay in between. Per germline, CDR1 SGHTA and CDR2 FQGNSA. The CDR3 loop reads CASSLGRGLSTGTQYF. The DNA of the CDR3 is TGTGCCAGCAGCTTAGGGCGGGGACTCAGCACGGGTACGCAGTATTTT.

This clone was detected only once. This chain connects TRBV6-5 to TRBJ2-3, with D perhaps TRBD1 (6 bases). Germline values: CDR1 MNHEY, CDR2 SVGAGI. CDR3 length: 14 amino acids. Deletions cut 5 bases from V and 2 bases from J, with 11 bases between. The CDR3 DNA reads as TGTGCCAGCAGTACAAGGGGGTCCACAGATACGCAGTATTTT. It yields the protein CASSTRGSTDTQYF.

The chain links TRBV5-1 to TRBJ2-3; 8 bases map to TRBD2. This CDR3 spans 17 amino acids. CDR1 and CDR2 from the germline V gene are SGHRS and YFSETQ. V was clipped by 3 bases and J by 4 bases; unmatched bases: 13. The CDR3 loop reads CASSSQVTGGPADTQYF. The CDR3 DNA reads TGCGCCAGCAGCTCCCAAGTAACGGGAGGGCCCGCAGATACGCAGTATTTT.

The rearrangement uses TRBV5-6 and TRBJ2-3; D not resolved. The CDR3 runs 16 residues. Looked up from germline, CDR1 is SGHDT and CDR2 is YYEEEE. Trimming cost V 4 bases and J 2 bases, with 17 bases left between them. The CDR3 loop reads CASSLGFGYSTDTQYF. CDR3 in DNA: TGTGCCAGCAGCCTGGGATTTGGTTACTCCACAGATACGCAGTATTTT.

Only one count was recorded for this clone. The rearrangement joins TRBV6-6 to TRBJ1-1; 8 nucleotides agree with TRBD1. Germline V lookup: CDR1 MNHNY, CDR2 SVGAGI (reference sequence). V lost 4 bases, J lost 1 base, and 8 bases stayed unmatched. The CDR3 contains 16 residues. As DNA, the CDR3 is TGTGCCAGCAGTTCGTCTCGCGGGACAGGGAACACTGAAGCTTTCTTT. Amino acid sequence: CASSSSRGTGNTEAFF.

This clone was picked up a small number of times. V is TRBV18 and J is TRBJ1-2; TRBD1 aligns across 7 bases. With V trimmed by 3 bases and J by 3 bases, 1 base remained unmatched. The CDR3 consists of 13 residues. Germline CDR1 KGHSH, CDR2 LQKENI. The CDR3 region is CASSPDRYYGYTF. CDR3 DNA sequence: TGTGCCAGCTCACCGGACAGGTACTATGGCTACACCTTC.